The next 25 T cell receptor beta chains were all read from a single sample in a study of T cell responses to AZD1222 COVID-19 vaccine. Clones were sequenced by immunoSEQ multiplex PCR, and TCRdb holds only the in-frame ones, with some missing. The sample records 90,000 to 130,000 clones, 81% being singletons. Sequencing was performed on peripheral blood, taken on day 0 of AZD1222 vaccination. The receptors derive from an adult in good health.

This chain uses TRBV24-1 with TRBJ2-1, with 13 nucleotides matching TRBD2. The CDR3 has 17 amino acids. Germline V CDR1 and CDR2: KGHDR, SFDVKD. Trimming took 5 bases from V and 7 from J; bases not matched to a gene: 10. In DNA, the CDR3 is TGTGCCACCAGTGTACGACTAGCGGGAGGCGGGAGGAATGAGCAGTTCTTC. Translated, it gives CATSVRLAGGGRNEQFF.

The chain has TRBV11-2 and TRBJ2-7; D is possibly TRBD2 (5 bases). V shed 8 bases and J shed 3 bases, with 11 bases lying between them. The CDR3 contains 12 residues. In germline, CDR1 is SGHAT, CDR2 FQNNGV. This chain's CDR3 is CASGSFYYEQYF. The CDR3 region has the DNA TGTGCCAGCGGGAGCTTCTACTACGAGCAGTACTTC.

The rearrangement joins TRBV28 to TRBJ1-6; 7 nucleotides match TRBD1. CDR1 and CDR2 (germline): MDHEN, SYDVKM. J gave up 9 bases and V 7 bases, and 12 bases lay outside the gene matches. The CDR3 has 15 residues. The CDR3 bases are TGTGCCAGCAACCTTAAGGACAGGTTCGCTTCACCCCTCCACTTT. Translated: CASNLKDRFASPLHF.

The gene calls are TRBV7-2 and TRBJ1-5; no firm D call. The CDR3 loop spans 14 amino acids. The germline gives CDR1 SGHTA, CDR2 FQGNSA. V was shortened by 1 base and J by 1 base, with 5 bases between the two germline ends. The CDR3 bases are TGTGCCAGCAGCTTAGGCCAGAGCAATCAGCCCCAGCATTTT. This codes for CASSLGQSNQPQHF.

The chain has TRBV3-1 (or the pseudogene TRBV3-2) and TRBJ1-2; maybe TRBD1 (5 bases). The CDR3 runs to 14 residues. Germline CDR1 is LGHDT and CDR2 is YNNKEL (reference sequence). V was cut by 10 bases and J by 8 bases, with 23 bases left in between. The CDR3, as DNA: TGTGCCATACCCGCCGGGGCCGCCTTGCGCGGCTACACCTTC. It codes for CAIPAGAALRGYTF.

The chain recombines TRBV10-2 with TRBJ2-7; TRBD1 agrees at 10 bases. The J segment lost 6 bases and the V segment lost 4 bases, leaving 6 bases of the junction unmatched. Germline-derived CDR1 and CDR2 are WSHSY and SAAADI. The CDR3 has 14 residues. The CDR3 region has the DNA TGCGCCAGCAGTGGACAGGGGGCTTTCTTCGAGCAGTACTTC. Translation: CASSGQGAFFEQYF.

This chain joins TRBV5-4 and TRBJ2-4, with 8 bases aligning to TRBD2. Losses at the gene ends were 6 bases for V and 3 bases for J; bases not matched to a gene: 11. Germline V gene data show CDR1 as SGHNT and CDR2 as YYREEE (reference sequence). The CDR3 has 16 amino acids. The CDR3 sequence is CASTNRAGGSKNIQYF. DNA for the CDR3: TGTGCCAGCACTAATCGGGCGGGAGGAAGCAAAAACATTCAGTACTTC.

The CDR3 sequence: CASSPDRGRGGYTF. Here the CDR3 DNA reads TGCGCCAGCAGCCCGGACAGGGGGCGGGGTGGCTACACCTTC. V is TRBV5-1 and J is TRBJ1-2; TRBD1 matches at 11 bases. The ends lost 4 bases at V and 7 bases at J; junction bases unmatched: 6. Germline V CDR1 and CDR2: SGHRS, YFSETQ. The CDR3 length is 14 residues. The variable domain in full, completed from reference TRBV5-1 and TRBJ1-2, reads KAGVTQTPRYLIKTRGQQVTLSCSPISGHRSVSWYQQTPGQGLQFLFEYFSETQRNKGNFPGRFSGRQFSNSRSEMNVSTLELGDSALYLCASSPDRGRGGYTFGSGTRLTVV.

DNA of the CDR3: TGTGCCAGCAGCCATAGATCAGTGGGACTGGGCAATGAGCAGTTCTTC. Amino acid sequence: CASSHRSVGLGNEQFF. The chain carries TRBV3-1 (or the pseudogene TRBV3-2) and TRBJ2-1, with D possibly matching TRBD2 (6 bases). The CDR3 is 16 residues long. Trimming removed 3 bases at V and 6 bases at J, with 18 bases between. The V gene's germline CDR1 is LGHDT and CDR2 YNNKEL (reference sequence).

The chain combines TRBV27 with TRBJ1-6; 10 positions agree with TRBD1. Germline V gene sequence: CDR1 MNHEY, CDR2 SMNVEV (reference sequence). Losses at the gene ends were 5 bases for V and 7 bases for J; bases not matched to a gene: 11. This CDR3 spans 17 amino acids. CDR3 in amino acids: CASSPQTGGPSNSPLHF. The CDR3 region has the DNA TGTGCCAGCAGTCCCCAGACAGGGGGCCCTTCAAATTCACCCCTCCACTTT.

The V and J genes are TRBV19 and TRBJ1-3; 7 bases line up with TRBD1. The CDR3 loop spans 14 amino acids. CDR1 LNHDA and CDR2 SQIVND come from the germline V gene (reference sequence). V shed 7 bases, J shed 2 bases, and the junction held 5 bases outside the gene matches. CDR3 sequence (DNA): TGTGCCAGTAAAGGGAGGGGGCCTGGAAACACCATATATTTT. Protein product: CASKGRGPGNTIYF.

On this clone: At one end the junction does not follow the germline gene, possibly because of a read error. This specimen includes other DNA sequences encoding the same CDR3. The CDR3 spells CAISVQGSNTEAFF. In DNA form, the CDR3 reads TGTGCCATCAGTGTTCAGGGATCGAACACTGAGGCTTTCTTT. V and J are TRBV10-3 and TRBJ1-1; possible D gene TRBD1, 5 bases. CDR3 length: 14 residues. Germline loops: CDR1 ENHRY, CDR2 SYGVKD.

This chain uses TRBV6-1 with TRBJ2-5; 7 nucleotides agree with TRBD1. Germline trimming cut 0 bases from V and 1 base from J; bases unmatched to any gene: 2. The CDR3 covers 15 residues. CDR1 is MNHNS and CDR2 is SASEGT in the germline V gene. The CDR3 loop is CASSEAGGPQETQYF. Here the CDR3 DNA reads TGTGCCAGCAGTGAAGCAGGGGGCCCCCAAGAGACCCAGTACTTC.

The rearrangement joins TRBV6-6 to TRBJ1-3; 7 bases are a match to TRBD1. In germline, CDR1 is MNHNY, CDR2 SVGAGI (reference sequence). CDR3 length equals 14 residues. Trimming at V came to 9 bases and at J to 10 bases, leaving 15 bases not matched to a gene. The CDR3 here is CASYRDSSAGTIYF. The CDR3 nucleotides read TGTGCCAGTTATAGGGACAGTTCGGCGGGGACCATATATTTT.

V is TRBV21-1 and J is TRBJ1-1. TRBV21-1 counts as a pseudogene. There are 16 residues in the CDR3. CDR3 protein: CASSKVSGGLNTEAFF. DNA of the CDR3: TGTGCCAGCAGCAAAGTCTCTGGGGGGCTAAACACTGAAGCTTTCTTT.

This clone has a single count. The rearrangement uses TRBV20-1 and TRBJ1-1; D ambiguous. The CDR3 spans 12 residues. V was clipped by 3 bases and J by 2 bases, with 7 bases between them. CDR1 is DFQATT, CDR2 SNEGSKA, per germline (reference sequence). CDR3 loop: CSASSHNTEAFF. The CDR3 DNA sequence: TGCAGTGCTAGTTCCCATAACACTGAAGCTTTCTTT.

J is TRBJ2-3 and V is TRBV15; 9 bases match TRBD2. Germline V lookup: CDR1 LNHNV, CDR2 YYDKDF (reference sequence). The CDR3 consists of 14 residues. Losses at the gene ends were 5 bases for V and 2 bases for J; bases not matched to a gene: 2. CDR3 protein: CATSRLAVTDTQYF. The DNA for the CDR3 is TGTGCCACCAGCCGACTAGCGGTCACAGATACGCAGTATTTT.

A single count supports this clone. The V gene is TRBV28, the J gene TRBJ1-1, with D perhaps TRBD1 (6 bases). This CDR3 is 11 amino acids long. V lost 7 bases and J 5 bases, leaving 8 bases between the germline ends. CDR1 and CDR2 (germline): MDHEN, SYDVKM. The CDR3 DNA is TGTGCCAGCACCCAGGGGACTGAAGCTTTCTTT. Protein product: CASTQGTEAFF.

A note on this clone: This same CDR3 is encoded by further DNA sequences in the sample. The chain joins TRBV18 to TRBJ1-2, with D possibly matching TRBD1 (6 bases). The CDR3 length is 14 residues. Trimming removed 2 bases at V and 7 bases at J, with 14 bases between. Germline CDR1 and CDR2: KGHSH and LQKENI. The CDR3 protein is CASSPNGGARGYTF. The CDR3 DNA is TGTGCCAGCTCACCAAACGGGGGGGCCCGTGGCTACACCTTC.

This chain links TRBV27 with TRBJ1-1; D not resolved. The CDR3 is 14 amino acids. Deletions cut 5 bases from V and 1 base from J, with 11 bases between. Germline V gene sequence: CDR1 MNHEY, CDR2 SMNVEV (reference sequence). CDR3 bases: TGTGCCAGCAGTCCCCCTTACTCGAACACTGAAGCTTTCTTT. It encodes CASSPPYSNTEAFF.

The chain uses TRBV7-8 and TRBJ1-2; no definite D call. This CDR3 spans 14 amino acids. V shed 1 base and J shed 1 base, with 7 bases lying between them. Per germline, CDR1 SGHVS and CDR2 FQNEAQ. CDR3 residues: CASSLDNNNYGYTF. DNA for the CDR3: TGTGCCAGCAGCTTAGATAACAATAACTATGGCTACACCTTC.

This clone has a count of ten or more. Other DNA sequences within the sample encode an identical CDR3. The CDR3, as DNA: TGTGCCAGCTCCCCCGGAGGGGGCAATCAGCCCCAGCATTTT. Translating gives CASSPGGGNQPQHF. The chain has TRBV18 and TRBJ1-5, with a tentative D call TRBD1 (5 bases). CDR3 length equals 14 residues. Germline V CDR1 and CDR2: KGHSH, LQKENI. V lost 6 bases and J lost 2, with 11 bases in between.

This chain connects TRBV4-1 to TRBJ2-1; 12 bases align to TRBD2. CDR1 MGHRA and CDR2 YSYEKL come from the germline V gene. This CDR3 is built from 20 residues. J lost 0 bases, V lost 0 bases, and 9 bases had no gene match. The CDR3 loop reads CASSQERLAGATSSYNEQFF. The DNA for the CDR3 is TGCGCCAGCAGCCAAGAGCGACTAGCGGGAGCGACCAGCTCCTACAATGAGCAGTTCTTC.

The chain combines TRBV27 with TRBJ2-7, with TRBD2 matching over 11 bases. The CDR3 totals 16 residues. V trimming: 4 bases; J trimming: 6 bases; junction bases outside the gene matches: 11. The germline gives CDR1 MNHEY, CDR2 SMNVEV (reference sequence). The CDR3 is CASSSKSSGGTREQYF. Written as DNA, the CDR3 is TGTGCCAGCAGTTCTAAGTCTAGCGGGGGGACCCGCGAGCAGTACTTC.

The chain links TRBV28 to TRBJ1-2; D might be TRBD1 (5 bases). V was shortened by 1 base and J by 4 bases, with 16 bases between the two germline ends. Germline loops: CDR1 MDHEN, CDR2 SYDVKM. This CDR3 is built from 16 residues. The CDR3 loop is CASSLSTRAGFYGYTF. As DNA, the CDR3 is TGTGCCAGCAGTTTATCGACTAGGGCAGGGTTCTATGGCTACACCTTC.